This paragraph reports one TCR beta chain. V lost 2 bases to trimming and J lost 8 bases, with 7 bases between them. There are 12 residues in the CDR3. Per germline, CDR1 MDHEN and CDR2 SYDVKM. The source of the sample is a study of blood T cell repertoires in COVID-19. For the study at large: The United States, Italy and Spain were the sources of the acute and convalescent COVID-19 samples. The analysed material was cDNA or gDNA that came from T cells, B-cell-depleted T cells, or PBMCs.

Profiled with immunoSEQ multiplex PCR; TCRdb holds only in-frame clones, not every one. The sample shows roughly 150,000 clones, more than 65% of them seen only once. The receptor was isolated from a human donor in a cohort sampled during active COVID-19. This chain uses TRBV28 with TRBJ2-1, with D tentatively TRBD1 (6 bases). Sequencing used peripheral blood. CDR3 in DNA: TGTGCCAGCAGTTTAACAGGGTATGAGCAGTTCTTC. It yields the protein CASSLTGYEQFF.